Following are 3 T cell receptor beta chains from one sample sequenced in a study of PD-L1 blockade in urothelial cancer. Time point described: pretreatment peripheral blood. Sequencing used immunoSEQ multiplex PCR; TCRdb keeps in-frame clones, though not all of them. This table holds tens of thousands of clones, around 90% found once. Source: PBMCs, taken around atezolizumab (anti-PD-L1) treatment. These receptor sequences come from a man in his sixties with urothelial cancer.

The chain employs TRBV9 and TRBJ2-7; 9 bases map to TRBD2. V trimming: 4 bases; J trimming: 1 base; junction bases outside the gene matches: 3. In germline, CDR1 is SGDLS, CDR2 YYNGEE. This CDR3 region has 14 residues. The chain's CDR3 is CASSMGLASYEQYF. DNA of the CDR3: TGTGCCAGCAGCATGGGACTAGCATCCTACGAGCAGTACTTC.

The chain links TRBV2 to TRBJ1-1, with a tentative D call TRBD1 (5 bases). This CDR3 region has 17 residues. Trimming removed 2 bases from V and 10 bases from J, with 26 bases in between. The germline V gene encodes CDR1 SNHLY and CDR2 FYNNEI. CDR3 residues: CASSESFFSQGPLGAFF. As DNA, the CDR3 is TGTGCCAGCAGTGAATCCTTTTTTTCCCAGGGCCCACTTGGAGCTTTCTTT. The entire variable domain, with the rest obtained from reference TRBV2 and TRBJ1-1, is as follows: EPEVTQTPSHQVTQMGQEVILRCVPISNHLYFYWYRQILGQKVEFLVSFYNNEISEKSEIFDDQFSVERPDGSNFTLKIRSTKLEDSAMYFCASSESFFSQGPLGAFFGQGTRLTVV.

The genes are TRBV5-1 and TRBJ2-7; 12 bases match TRBD2. The V gene's germline CDR1 is SGHRS and CDR2 YFSETQ. The V gene end was trimmed by 3 bases and the J gene end by 5 bases; junction bases not matched to a gene: 6. CDR3 length: 15 residues. The CDR3 reads CASSSTSGRPNEQYF. In DNA form, the CDR3 reads TGCGCCAGCAGCTCAACTAGCGGGAGGCCCAACGAGCAGTACTTC.